Shown below are 17 T cell receptor beta chains from a single sample sequenced in a study of T cell responses to AZD1222 COVID-19 vaccine. Measured with immunoSEQ multiplex PCR; TCRdb has only the in-frame clones, and not every one. The table has some 130,000 clones, 85% to 90% seen once; the top ten hold 6.5% to 9%. Sequencing used peripheral blood, obtained on day 0 of AZD1222 vaccination. These TCRs come from an adult in good health.

About this clone itself: The same CDR3 can be traced to other DNA sequences in this sample. The chain carries TRBV6-6 and TRBJ2-3, with 12 positions matching TRBD1. Germline CDR1 reads MNHNY; CDR2 reads SVGAGI (reference sequence). V shed 5 bases and J 2 bases; nucleotides not matched to a gene: 8. The CDR3 is 17 amino acids. The CDR3 here is CASSPRGTGGPTDTQYF. DNA for the CDR3: TGTGCCAGCAGTCCGAGGGGGACAGGGGGCCCCACAGATACGCAGTATTTT.

The V and J genes are TRBV7-9 and TRBJ2-5; D is perhaps TRBD1 (5 bases). Germline V gives CDR1 SEHNR, CDR2 FQNEAQ (reference sequence). V was pared by 2 bases and J by 2 bases, with 6 bases between. The CDR3 is made up of 13 amino acids. DNA of the CDR3: TGTGCCAGCAGCTTAAGACAGCAAGAGACCCAGTACTTC. Encoded protein: CASSLRQQETQYF.

CDR3 residues: CASSSQGLGGETQYF. CDR3 nucleotide sequence: TGTGCCAGCAGCTCACAGGGACTCGGGGGGGAGACCCAGTACTTC. The chain joins TRBV7-3 to TRBJ2-5, with D tentatively TRBD2 (7 bases). This CDR3 comprises 15 residues. Trimming pared 4 bases from V and 5 bases from J, leaving 17 bases between. CDR1 SGHTA and CDR2 FQGTGA come from the germline V gene.

The CDR3 nucleotides are TGTGCCAGCAAGACTAGCGGGAGATGGGAAGAGACCCAGTACTTC. Its protein is CASKTSGRWEETQYF. V usage is TRBV19 and J usage is TRBJ2-5, with 12 bases lining up with TRBD2. CDR1 and CDR2 (germline): LNHDA, SQIVND (reference sequence). This CDR3 has 15 amino acids. With 9 bases clipped from V and 3 bases from J, the junction kept 8 bases outside the gene matches.

The V and J genes are TRBV5-8 and TRBJ2-7; the D call may be TRBD1 or TRBD2 (5 bases each). Germline V gene data show CDR1 as SGHTS and CDR2 as YDEGEE. Trimming took 2 bases from V and 5 from J, leaving 11 bases between them. CDR3 length: 13 amino acids. CDR3 loop: CASSLAQGDEQYF. The CDR3 nucleotides are TGTGCCAGCAGCTTAGCCCAGGGAGACGAGCAGTACTTC.

This clone was found a few times. The J gene is TRBJ2-7, the V gene TRBV20-1; D is unclear. In germline, CDR1 is DFQATT, CDR2 SNEGSKA (reference sequence). The CDR3 sequence is 11 residues long. Trimming left V 3 bases short and J 3 bases short, with 6 bases between. The DNA for the CDR3 is TGCAGTGCTAGTGGGCACTACGAGCAGTACTTC. Residues: CSASGHYEQYF.

V gene TRBV4-1 combines with J gene TRBJ2-7; 8 bases match TRBD1. The CDR3 loop spans 14 amino acids. Germline V lookup: CDR1 MGHRA, CDR2 YSYEKL. V trimming: 4 bases; J trimming: 2 bases; junction bases outside the gene matches: 4. In nucleotides, the CDR3 is TGCGCCAGCAGCCTATTGACAGGGGCCTACGAGCAGTACTTC. It yields the protein CASSLLTGAYEQYF.

The rearrangement uses TRBV10-3 and TRBJ2-7, with TRBD1 as a possible D gene (6 bases). Looked up from germline, CDR1 is ENHRY and CDR2 is SYGVKD. This CDR3 region has 12 residues. Trimming shortened V by 6 bases and J by 6 bases, and 12 bases separated the two germline ends. CDR3 nucleotides: TGTGCCATCAGCGTACAGGGTGGCGAGCAGTACTTC. Translated: CAISVQGGEQYF.

This chain joins TRBV19 and TRBJ1-5; D ambiguous. CDR1 and CDR2 from the germline V gene are LNHDA and SQIVND (reference sequence). The V end lost 6 bases, the J end lost 2 bases, and 17 bases lay between the germline ends. The CDR3 runs to 16 residues. The CDR3 bases are TGTGCCAGTAGCCCAAGTCGGACGCCCCGCAATCAGCCCCAGCATTTT. Its protein product is CASSPSRTPRNQPQHF.

The genes are TRBV6-4 and TRBJ2-1, with 11 bases identical to TRBD2. CDR3 length: 15 amino acids. Germline assignment: CDR1 MRHNA and CDR2 SNTAGT. After removal of 8 bases from V and 7 bases from J, the junction contained 10 bases not matched to a gene. This chain's CDR3 is CASAGASGRYNEQFF. The CDR3 DNA follows: TGTGCCAGCGCAGGAGCTAGCGGGAGGTATAATGAGCAGTTCTTC.

The chain joins TRBV27 to TRBJ2-1, with 9 bases aligning to TRBD2. The V and J ends lost 7 bases and 7 bases, in that order; junction bases with no gene match: 8. The CDR3 is 14 residues long. From germline, CDR1 is MNHEY and CDR2 SMNVEV (reference sequence). The CDR3 DNA is TGTGCCAGCATGGGGCTAGCGGGGCTGAATGAGCAGTTCTTC. Its protein is CASMGLAGLNEQFF.

This chain uses TRBV19 with TRBJ1-1; TRBD1 aligns across 8 bases. This CDR3 comprises 14 residues. V lost 7 bases and J lost 7; bases outside the gene matches: 11. CDR1 and CDR2 from the germline V gene are LNHDA and SQIVND (reference sequence). The CDR3 nucleotides are TGTGCCAGTAATTCACCAGGGGGCGCCGGTGAAGCTTTCTTT. This gives the protein CASNSPGGAGEAFF.

The J gene is TRBJ1-2, the V gene TRBV7-8, with 8 nucleotides matching TRBD1. Trimming took 3 bases from V and 4 from J; bases not matched to a gene: 7. Germline V lookup: CDR1 SGHVS, CDR2 FQNEAQ. The length of the CDR3 is 15 residues. The CDR3 nucleotides are TGTGCCAGCAGCTTGTCCGGGACAGGATCCTATGGCTACACCTTC. Translated, it gives CASSLSGTGSYGYTF.

The gene calls are TRBV5-4 and TRBJ1-6; D not certain. Germline CDR1 is SGHNT and CDR2 is YYREEE (reference sequence). Deletions cut 4 bases from V and 17 bases from J, with 19 bases between. The CDR3 has 13 residues. The CDR3 region is CASSPRELGPFHF. The CDR3 nucleotides read TGTGCCAGCAGCCCTCGGGAATTAGGGCCGTTCCACTTT.

The chain couples TRBV13 to TRBJ1-5; D is ambiguous. V lost 0 bases, J lost 6 bases, and 6 bases lay in between. This CDR3 spans 13 amino acids. Germline V lookup: CDR1 PRHDT, CDR2 FYEKMQ (reference sequence). DNA of the CDR3: TGTGCCAGCAGCTTAGGGTGGGGTCAGCCCCAGCATTTT. Its translation: CASSLGWGQPQHF.

The genes are TRBV3-1 (or the pseudogene TRBV3-2) and TRBJ1-5, with a tentative D call TRBD1 (6 bases). Germline V gene sequence: CDR1 LGHDT, CDR2 YNNKEL (reference sequence). The CDR3 loop spans 14 amino acids. Trimming pared 4 bases from V and 4 bases from J, leaving 11 bases between. This chain's CDR3 is CASSPDSKNQPQHF. The DNA for the CDR3 is TGTGCCAGCAGCCCGGACAGCAAAAATCAGCCCCAGCATTTT.

The chain carries TRBV18 and TRBJ2-3; TRBD2 agrees at 12 bases. Germline V CDR1 and CDR2: KGHSH, LQKENI. V dropped 3 bases and J dropped 7; count of bases not matched to a gene: 14. This CDR3 is built from 18 residues. CDR3 protein: CASSPDRLLAGGANTQYF. In DNA, the CDR3 is TGTGCCAGCTCACCGGATCGCCTCCTAGCGGGAGGGGCCAATACGCAGTATTTT. The whole variable domain, remainder taken from reference TRBV18 and TRBJ2-3, is NAGVMQNPRHLVRRRGQEARLRCSPMKGHSHVYWYRQLPEEGLKFMVYLQKENIIDESGMPKERFSAEFPKEGPSILRIQQVVRGDSAAYFCASSPDRLLAGGANTQYFGPGTRLTVL.